Below, 23 T cell receptor beta chains from the same sample are listed, as sequenced in a study of identical twins. TCRdb reprocessed the 5' RACE reads via MiXCR and lists one record per CDR3 protein. Counted here are 700,000 or so distinct CDR3 sequences, over 8.5% occurring once; the ten biggest clones make up around 0.98%. In addition, the sample was reused for a study of yellow fever vaccine responses in identical twins.

The sequencing input was PBMCs. The receptor source for this set is a woman under 30 in good health.

The CDR3 here is CASSERPSGDEQFF. The CDR3 nucleotides read TGTGCCAGCAGTGAGCGCCCCTCAGGGGATGAGCAGTTCTTC. The rearrangement links TRBV6-4 to TRBJ2-1; D is perhaps TRBD1 (6 bases). Trimming left V 3 bases short and J 8 bases short, with 14 bases between. Looked up from germline, CDR1 is MRHNA and CDR2 is SNTAGT. The CDR3 extends over 14 amino acids.

The chain couples TRBV6-2 or TRBV6-3 to TRBJ2-7; D is perhaps TRBD2 (5 bases). The germline V gene has CDR1 MNHEY and CDR2 SVGEGT. V dropped 6 bases and J dropped 2 bases, with 14 bases sitting between them. CDR3 length equals 14 residues. Here the CDR3 reads CASSYGARAYEQYF. DNA for the CDR3: TGTGCCAGCAGCTATGGAGCGAGGGCCTACGAGCAGTACTTC.

The chain carries TRBV4-3 and TRBJ2-7; TRBD2 agrees at 9 bases. Germline V lookup: CDR1 LGHNA, CDR2 YSLEER. This CDR3 is 16 amino acids long. The junction had 5 bases not matched to a gene; V was cut back by 0 bases and J by 2 bases. CDR3 residues: CASSQELAGVAYEQYF. DNA for the CDR3: TGCGCCAGCAGCCAAGAACTAGCGGGCGTCGCCTACGAGCAGTACTTC.

This clonotype was detected a few times. This chain connects TRBV7-8 to TRBJ2-1; D assignment may be TRBD1 or TRBD2 (6 bases each). The CDR3 sequence is 17 residues long. Germline CDR1 reads SGHVS; CDR2 reads FQNEAQ. V lost 2 bases, J lost 5 bases, and 19 bases lay in between. CDR3 coding DNA: TGTGCCAGCAGCTTAATCTTTTCGGGGGCTGGGCACAATGAGCAGTTCTTC. Translation: CASSLIFSGAGHNEQFF.

This clonotype occurred once. The V and J genes are TRBV10-3 and TRBJ2-2; 7 nucleotides line up with TRBD1. Unmatched junction bases numbered 0, after V lost 1 base and J lost 1 base. The CDR3 length is 15 residues. Germline CDR1 and CDR2: ENHRY and SYGVKD. CDR3 loop: CAISEWTGNTGELFF. The CDR3 nucleotides are TGTGCCATCAGTGAGTGGACAGGGAACACCGGGGAGCTGTTTTTT.

In this sample, this clonotype turned up a few times. V usage is TRBV4-1 and J usage is TRBJ2-5; TRBD1 is a possible D gene (6 bases). The CDR3 consists of 19 residues. The V end lost 0 bases, the J end lost 1 base, and 21 bases lay between the germline ends. In germline, CDR1 is MGHRA, CDR2 YSYEKL. Here the CDR3 DNA reads TGCGCCAGCAGCCAAGATTCCCAGGACAGAGCCGACTTCCAAGAGACCCAGTACTTC. This codes for CASSQDSQDRADFQETQYF.

This clonotype appeared many times. The chain is built from TRBV28 and TRBJ1-6; the D gene is possibly TRBD1 (5 bases). The CDR3 contains 15 residues. Trimming took 7 bases from V and 10 from J, leaving 20 bases between them. The V gene's germline CDR1 is MDHEN and CDR2 SYDVKM. The CDR3 sequence is CASIPIGGVNSPLHF. The CDR3 DNA follows: TGTGCCAGCATCCCAATCGGGGGGGTGAACTCACCCCTCCACTTT. Full variable domain (missing parts from reference TRBV28 and TRBJ1-6): DVKVTQSSRYLVKRTGEKVFLECVQDMDHENMFWYRQDPGLGLRLIYFSYDVKMKEKGDIPEGYSVSREKKERFSLILESASTNQTSMYLCASIPIGGVNSPLHFGNGTRLTVT.

The rearrangement joins TRBV6-2 or TRBV6-3 to TRBJ1-6, with D perhaps TRBD1 (5 bases). V was trimmed by 8 bases and J by 13 bases, leaving 21 bases between them. This CDR3 comprises 14 residues. In germline, CDR1 is MNHEY, CDR2 SVGEGT. CDR3: CASQPLGVQMPLHF. The CDR3 DNA reads TGTGCCAGCCAGCCTCTGGGGGTACAGATGCCCCTCCACTTT.

At least ten counts were recorded for this clonotype. The rearrangement uses TRBV5-1 and TRBJ2-5; 7 bases agree with TRBD2. The CDR3 is made up of 15 amino acids. In germline, CDR1 is SGHRS, CDR2 YFSETQ. V was clipped by 0 bases and J by 2 bases; unmatched bases: 4. The CDR3 loop reads CASSLGGSGQETQYF. Here the CDR3 DNA reads TGCGCCAGCAGCTTGGGGGGTAGCGGGCAAGAGACCCAGTACTTC.

CDR3 loop: CASSQPTSTDTQYF. CDR3 in DNA: TGTGCCAGCAGCCAGCCGACTAGCACAGATACGCAGTATTTT. The chain links TRBV4-2 to TRBJ2-3; D ambiguous. The CDR3 runs to 14 residues. Per the germline V gene, CDR1 is LGHNA and CDR2 is YNFKEQ. V lost 3 bases and J 0 bases, leaving 7 bases between the germline ends.

V is TRBV20-1 and J is TRBJ1-1; D perhaps matches TRBD1 (6 bases). CDR3 length: 17 amino acids. V was shortened by 3 bases and J by 0 bases, with 20 bases between the two germline ends. Per the germline V gene, CDR1 is DFQATT and CDR2 is SNEGSKA (reference sequence). The CDR3 spells CSARAVSRGSLNTEAFF. The CDR3 DNA follows: TGCAGTGCTAGGGCAGTCTCCAGGGGATCATTGAACACTGAAGCTTTCTTT.

The J gene is TRBJ1-2, the V gene TRBV13; 10 nucleotides match TRBD1. The V and J ends lost 4 bases and 1 base, in that order; junction bases with no gene match: 3. The CDR3 spans 15 residues. The V gene's germline CDR1 is PRHDT and CDR2 FYEKMQ (reference sequence). The DNA for the CDR3 is TGTGCCAGCAGCTCGGGGACAGGGGTTAACTATGGCTACACCTTC. Its translation is CASSSGTGVNYGYTF.

This clonotype turned up a few times. The CDR3, as DNA: TGTGCCAGCAGTGAGGCGGCATACACTGAAGCTTTCTTT. This sequence encodes CASSEAAYTEAFF. V usage is TRBV25-1 and J usage is TRBJ1-1, with unresolved D. Germline-derived CDR1 and CDR2 are MGHDK and SYGVNS. This CDR3 comprises 13 residues. V was pared by 3 bases and J by 3 bases, with 8 bases between. Supplemented by reference TRBV25-1 and TRBJ1-1, the full variable domain reads EADIYQTPRYLVIGTGKKITLECSQTMGHDKMYWYQQDPGMELHLIHYSYGVNSTEKGDLSSESTVSRIRTEHFPLTLESARPSHTSQYLCASSEAAYTEAFFGQGTRLTVV.

In its sample, this clonotype was seen a few times. The chain has TRBV12-3 or TRBV12-4 and TRBJ2-7; perhaps TRBD2 as D (5 bases). Trimming removed 5 bases at V and 0 bases at J, with 11 bases between. CDR3 length equals 14 residues. In nucleotides, the CDR3 is TGTGCCAGCAGTATCACTAGGGACTCCTACGAGCAGTACTTC. It translates to CASSITRDSYEQYF.

This clonotype occurred a few times. The chain employs TRBV7-2 and TRBJ2-5; 7 bases are shared with TRBD1. The trim removed 3 bases at V and 3 bases at J, leaving 4 bases unmatched. Germline loops: CDR1 SGHTA, CDR2 FQGNSA. CDR3 length equals 14 residues. The CDR3 protein is CASSFYRGEETQYF. The CDR3 DNA sequence: TGTGCCAGCAGCTTTTACAGGGGAGAAGAGACCCAGTACTTC.

The chain employs TRBV12-3 or TRBV12-4 and TRBJ2-7; D is unresolved. The V gene lost 3 bases and the J gene lost 9 bases, with 15 bases spanning the gap. The CDR3 has 13 residues. As DNA, the CDR3 is TGTGCCAGCAGTTTTGATAGGATATCGAGGCAGTACTTC. Protein product: CASSFDRISRQYF.

This clonotype has a count of ten or more. This chain links TRBV12-3 or TRBV12-4 with TRBJ2-2, with D maybe TRBD2 (6 bases). The CDR3 is made up of 14 amino acids. V dropped 7 bases and J dropped 1 base, with 10 bases sitting between them. In DNA, the CDR3 is TGTGCCAGCACCGGAGGGTTGAACACCGGGGAGCTGTTTTTT. This gives the protein CASTGGLNTGELFF.

This clonotype was detected ten times or more. The J gene is TRBJ2-1, the V gene TRBV7-2, with D possibly TRBD2 on 6 matching bases. The germline V and J ends were trimmed by 2 bases and 6 bases, with 14 bases remaining between them. CDR1 is SGHTA and CDR2 is FQGNSA in the germline V gene. The CDR3 has 15 amino acids. CDR3: CASSLSGSGGNEQFF. The CDR3 DNA reads TGTGCCAGCAGCTTATCCGGGAGTGGCGGCAATGAGCAGTTCTTC.

This chain uses TRBV28 with TRBJ2-7, with 7 positions matching TRBD1. V lost 6 bases to trimming and J lost 0 bases; unmatched junction nucleotides: 8. Germline V gene lookup returns CDR1 MDHEN and CDR2 SYDVKM. CDR3 length equals 15 residues. CDR3 amino acids: CASSLGTVSSYEQYF. In DNA, the CDR3 is TGTGCCAGCAGCCTCGGGACAGTTAGCTCCTACGAGCAGTACTTC.

The chain uses TRBV12-3 or TRBV12-4 and TRBJ1-1, with TRBD1 identical over 9 bases. This CDR3 has 15 residues. J was trimmed by 1 base and V by 5 bases; bases with no gene match: 5. CDR3 loop: CASSMTGGWNTEAFF. In DNA, the CDR3 is TGTGCCAGCAGTATGACAGGGGGTTGGAACACTGAAGCTTTCTTT.

At least ten counts were recorded for this clonotype. The gene calls are TRBV9 and TRBJ2-7; no reliable D call. CDR1 is SGDLS, CDR2 YYNGEE, per germline. Trimming stripped 0 bases from V and 3 bases from J, with 7 bases between. CDR3 length: 13 residues. The CDR3 loop reads CASSVGLGYEQYF. The CDR3 bases are TGTGCCAGCAGCGTAGGGCTAGGCTACGAGCAGTACTTC. The full variable domain, completed using reference TRBV9 and TRBJ2-7, is DSGVTQTPKHLITATGQRVTLRCSPRSGDLSVYWYQQSLDQGLQFLIQYYNGEERAKGNILERFSAQQFPDLHSELNLSSLELGDSALYFCASSVGLGYEQYFGPGTRLTVT.

This chain uses TRBV28 with TRBJ2-1; D is possibly TRBD2 (6 bases). Germline V lookup: CDR1 MDHEN, CDR2 SYDVKM. V was shortened by 3 bases and J by 10 bases, with 16 bases between the two germline ends. The CDR3 totals 14 residues. The CDR3 DNA reads TGTGCCAGCAGTTTGGGAGGCCCGGAACACGAGCAGTTCTTC. This encodes CASSLGGPEHEQFF.

This clonotype was seen only a few times. The V and J genes are TRBV24-1 and TRBJ2-5; D is unresolved. Trimming stripped 0 bases from V and 5 bases from J, with 3 bases between. The CDR3 runs 12 residues. Germline V CDR1 and CDR2: KGHDR, SFDVKD. CDR3 DNA: TGTGCCACCAGTGATTTGATGGAGACCCAGTACTTC. Encoded protein: CATSDLMETQYF.